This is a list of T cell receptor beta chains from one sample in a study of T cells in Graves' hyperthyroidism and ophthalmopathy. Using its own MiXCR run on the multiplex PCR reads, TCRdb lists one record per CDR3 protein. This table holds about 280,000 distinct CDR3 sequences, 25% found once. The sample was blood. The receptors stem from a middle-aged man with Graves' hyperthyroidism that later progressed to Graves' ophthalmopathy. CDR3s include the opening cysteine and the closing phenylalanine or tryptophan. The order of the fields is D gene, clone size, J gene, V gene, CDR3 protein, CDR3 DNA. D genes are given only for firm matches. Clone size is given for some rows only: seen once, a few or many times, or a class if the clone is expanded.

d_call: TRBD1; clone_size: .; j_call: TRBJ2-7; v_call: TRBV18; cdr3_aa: CASSPIGQGVWDLVAEQYF; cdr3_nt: TGTGCCAGCTCACCCATCGGACAGGGGGTTTGGGACCTAGTGGCGGAGCAGTACTTC
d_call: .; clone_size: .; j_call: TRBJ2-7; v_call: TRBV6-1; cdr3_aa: CASTPRDGTYEQYF; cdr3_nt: TGTGCCAGCACTCCCCGCGACGGGACCTACGAGCAGTACTTC
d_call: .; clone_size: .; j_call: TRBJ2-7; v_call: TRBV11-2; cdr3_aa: CASSPLLGGGYEQYF; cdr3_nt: TGTGCCAGCAGCCCCCTGTTGGGGGGCGGCTACGAGCAGTACTTC
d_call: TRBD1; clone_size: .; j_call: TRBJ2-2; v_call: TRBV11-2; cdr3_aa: CASSLGGTGANTGELFF; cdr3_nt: TGTGCCAGCAGCTTAGGGGGGACAGGAGCGAACACCGGGGAGCTGTTTTTT
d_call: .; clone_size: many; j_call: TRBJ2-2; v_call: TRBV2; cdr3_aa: CASTIGDRGTGELFF; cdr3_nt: TGTGCCAGCACCATAGGGGACCGGGGCACCGGGGAGCTGTTTTTT
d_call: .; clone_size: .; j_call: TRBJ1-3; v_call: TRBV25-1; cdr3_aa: CASRVSGATGNTIYF; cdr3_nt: TGTGCCAGCAGGGTCTCAGGGGCCACTGGAAACACCATATATTTT
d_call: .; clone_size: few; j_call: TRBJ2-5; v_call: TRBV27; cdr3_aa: CASSPRMWETQYF; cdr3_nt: TGTGCCAGCAGTCCCCGCATGTGGGAGACCCAGTACTTC
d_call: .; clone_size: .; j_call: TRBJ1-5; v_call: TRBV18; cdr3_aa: CASSPGGMQPQHF; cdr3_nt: TGTGCCAGCTCACCAGGGGGGATGCAGCCCCAGCATTTT
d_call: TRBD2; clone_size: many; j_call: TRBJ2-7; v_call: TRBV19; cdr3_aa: CASSMGGSSEQYF; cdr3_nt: TGTGCCAGTAGTATGGGGGGGTCGAGCGAGCAGTACTTC
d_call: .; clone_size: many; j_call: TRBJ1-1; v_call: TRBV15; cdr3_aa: CATSRDRRGNTEAFF; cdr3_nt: TGTGCCACCAGCAGAGATAGGCGAGGGAACACTGAAGCTTTCTTT
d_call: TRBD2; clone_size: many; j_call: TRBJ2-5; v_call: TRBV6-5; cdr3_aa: CASSYWGTSGGQETQYF; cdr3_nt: TGTGCCAGCAGTTACTGGGGGACTAGCGGGGGCCAAGAGACCCAGTACTTC
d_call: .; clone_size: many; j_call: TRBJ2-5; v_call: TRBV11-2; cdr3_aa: CASSSEGGETQYF; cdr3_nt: TGTGCCAGCAGCTCCGAGGGGGGGGAGACCCAGTACTTC
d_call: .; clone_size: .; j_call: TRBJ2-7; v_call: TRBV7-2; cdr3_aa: CASSPPASYEQYF; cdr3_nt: TGTGCCAGCAGCCCCCCGGCCTCCTACGAGCAGTACTTC
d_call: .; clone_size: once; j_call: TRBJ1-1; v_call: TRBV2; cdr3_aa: CASSEGGLNTEAFF; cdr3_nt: TGTGCCAGCAGCGAGGGGGGGTTGAACACTGAAGCTTTCTTT
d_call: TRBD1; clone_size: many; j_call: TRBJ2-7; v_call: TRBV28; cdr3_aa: CASSPGTGGYEQYF; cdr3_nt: TGTGCCAGCAGTCCCGGGACAGGGGGCTACGAGCAGTACTTC
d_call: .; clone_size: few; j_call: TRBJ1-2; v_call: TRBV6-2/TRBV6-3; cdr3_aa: CASSGTDFYGYTF; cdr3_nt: TGTGCCAGCAGTGGGACGGATTTCTATGGCTACACCTTC
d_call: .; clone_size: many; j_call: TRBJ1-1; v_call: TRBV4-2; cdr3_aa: CASSLERGEAFF; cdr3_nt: TGTGCCAGCAGCCTCGAGAGGGGTGAAGCTTTCTTT
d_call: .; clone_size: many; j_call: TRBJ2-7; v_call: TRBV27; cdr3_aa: CASSFGRTYEQYF; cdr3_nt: TGTGCCAGCAGTTTCGGCAGGACCTACGAGCAGTACTTC
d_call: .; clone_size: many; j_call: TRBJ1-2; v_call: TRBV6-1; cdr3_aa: CASSMGFTGASANYGYTF; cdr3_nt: TGTGCCAGCAGTATGGGATTCACAGGAGCGTCCGCGAACTATGGCTACACCTTC
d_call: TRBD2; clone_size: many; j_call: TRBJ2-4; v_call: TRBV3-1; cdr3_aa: CASSLDAGGLAKNIQYF; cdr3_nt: TGTGCCAGCAGCCTTGACGCGGGAGGCCTTGCCAAAAACATTCAGTACTTC
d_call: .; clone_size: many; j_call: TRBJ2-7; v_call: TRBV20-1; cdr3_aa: CSAPARGPSEQYF; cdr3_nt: TGCAGTGCCCCAGCGAGGGGACCCTCCGAGCAGTACTTC
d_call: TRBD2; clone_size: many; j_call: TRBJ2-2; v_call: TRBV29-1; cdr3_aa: CSVDTSGVTGELFF; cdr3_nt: TGCAGCGTTGATACTAGCGGAGTTACCGGGGAGCTGTTTTTT
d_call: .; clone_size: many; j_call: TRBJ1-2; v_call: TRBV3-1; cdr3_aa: CASSQFSGFYGYTF; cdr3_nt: TGTGCCAGCAGCCAATTTTCGGGGTTCTATGGCTACACCTTC
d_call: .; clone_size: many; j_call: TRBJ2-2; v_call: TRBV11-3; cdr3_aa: CASSRQENTGELFF; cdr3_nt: TGTGCCAGCAGCAGACAGGAGAACACCGGGGAGCTGTTTTTT
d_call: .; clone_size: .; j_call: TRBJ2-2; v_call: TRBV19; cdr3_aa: CASSMKGNTGELFF; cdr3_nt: TGTGCCAGTAGTATGAAAGGTAACACCGGGGAGCTGTTTTTT
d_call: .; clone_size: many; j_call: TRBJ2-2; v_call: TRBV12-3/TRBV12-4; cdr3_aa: CASNPLATGGLFF; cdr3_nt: TGTGCCAGCAACCCGTTGGCCACCGGGGGGCTGTTTTTT
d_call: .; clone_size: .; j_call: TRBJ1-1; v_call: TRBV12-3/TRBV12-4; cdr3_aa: CASKFQTGNTEAFF; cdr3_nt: TGTGCCAGCAAATTCCAGACAGGGAACACTGAAGCTTTCTTT
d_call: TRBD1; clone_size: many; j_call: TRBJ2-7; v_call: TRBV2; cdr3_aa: CASRGQGVSYEQYF; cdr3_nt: TGTGCCAGCAGGGGACAGGGGGTGTCCTACGAGCAGTACTTC
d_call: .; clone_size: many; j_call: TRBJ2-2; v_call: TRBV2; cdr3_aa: CASSEMRGTGELFF; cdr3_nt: TGTGCCAGCAGTGAGATGAGGGGCACCGGGGAGCTGTTTTTT
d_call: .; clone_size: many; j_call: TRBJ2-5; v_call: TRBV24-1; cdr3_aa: CATSVSGSGRETQYF; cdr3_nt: TGTGCCACCAGTGTATCGGGGAGTGGCAGAGAGACCCAGTACTTC
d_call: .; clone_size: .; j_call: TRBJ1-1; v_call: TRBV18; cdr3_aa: CASSPGSLVGVGGIPEAFF; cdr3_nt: TGTGCCAGCTCACCAGGAAGCCTAGTAGGGGTAGGGGGAATCCCTGAAGCTTTCTTT
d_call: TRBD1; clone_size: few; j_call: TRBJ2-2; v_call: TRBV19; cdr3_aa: CASSIGGGADGELFF; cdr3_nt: TGTGCCAGTAGTATAGGAGGGGGCGCCGACGGGGAGCTGTTTTTT
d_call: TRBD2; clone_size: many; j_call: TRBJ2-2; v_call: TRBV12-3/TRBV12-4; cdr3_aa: CASSSRSGTGELFF; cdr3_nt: TGTGCCAGCAGTTCCCGTAGCGGGACCGGGGAGCTGTTTTTT
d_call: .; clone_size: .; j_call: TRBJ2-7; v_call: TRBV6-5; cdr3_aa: CASSYGGDLTYEQYF; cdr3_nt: TGTGCCAGCAGTTACGGCGGGGACTTAACCTACGAGCAGTACTTC
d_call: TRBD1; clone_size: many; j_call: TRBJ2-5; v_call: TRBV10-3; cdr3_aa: CAISAGTEETQYF; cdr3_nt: TGTGCCATCAGTGCCGGGACAGAAGAGACCCAGTACTTC
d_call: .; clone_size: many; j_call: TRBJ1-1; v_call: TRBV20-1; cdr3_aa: CSARVVTSGEAFF; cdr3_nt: TGCAGTGCTAGAGTGGTCACCTCGGGTGAAGCTTTCTTT
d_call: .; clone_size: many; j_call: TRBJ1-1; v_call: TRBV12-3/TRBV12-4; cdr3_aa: CASSSTPGLNTEAFF; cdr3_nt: TGTGCCAGCAGTTCGACCCCAGGGCTCAACACTGAAGCTTTCTTT
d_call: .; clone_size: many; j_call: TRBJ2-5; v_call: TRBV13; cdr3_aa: CASSFSETQYF; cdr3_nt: TGTGCCAGCAGCTTTTCTGAGACCCAGTACTTC
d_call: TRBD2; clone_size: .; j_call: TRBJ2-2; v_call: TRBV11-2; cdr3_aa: CASSNGLAGVTGELFF; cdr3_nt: TGTGCCAGCAGCAACGGACTAGCGGGAGTAACTGGGGAGCTGTTTTTT
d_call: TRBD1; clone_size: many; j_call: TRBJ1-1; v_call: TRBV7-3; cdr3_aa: CASSFTGGYRVTEAFF; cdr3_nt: TGTGCCAGCAGCTTTACAGGGGGCTATCGGGTGACTGAAGCTTTCTTT
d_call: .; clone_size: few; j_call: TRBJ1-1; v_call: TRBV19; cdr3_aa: CASRWTGNTEAFF; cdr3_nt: TGTGCCAGTAGATGGACGGGGAACACTGAAGCTTTCTTT
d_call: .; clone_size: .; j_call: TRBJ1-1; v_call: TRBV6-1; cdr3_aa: CASSERSQGRGNTEAFF; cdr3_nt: TGTGCCAGCAGTGAAAGGTCTCAGGGGCGAGGGAACACTGAAGCTTTCTTT
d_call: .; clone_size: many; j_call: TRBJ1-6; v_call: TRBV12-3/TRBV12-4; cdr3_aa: CASSPRAPTQGSPLHF; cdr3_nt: TGTGCCAGCAGCCCTCGGGCACCAACACAGGGTTCACCCCTCCACTTT
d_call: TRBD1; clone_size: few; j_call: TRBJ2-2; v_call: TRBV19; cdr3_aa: CASRNRGLPPGELFF; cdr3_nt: TGTGCCAGTAGGAACAGGGGGCTCCCACCCGGGGAGCTGTTTTTT